What follows are 24 T cell receptor beta chains derived from one specimen sequenced in a study of T cell repertoires in cytomegalovirus infection. TCRdb itself ran the reads through MiXCR, one entry per CDR3 protein. The sample yields about 530,000 distinct CDR3 sequences, about a quarter seen once. The sample comprised PBMCs. All receptors come from a human donor in good health (CMV status not recorded). Some clones in this sample may be carry-over from other donors' samples.

The J gene is TRBJ1-1, the V gene TRBV27; a weak D match, TRBD1 (5 bases). The germline gives CDR1 MNHEY, CDR2 SMNVEV (reference sequence). The V gene lost 5 bases and the J gene lost 1 base, with 17 bases spanning the gap. CDR3 length equals 16 residues. The CDR3 loop is CASSGSSSGRNTEAFF. DNA for the CDR3: TGTGCCAGCAGTGGGTCCTCATCAGGGCGGAACACTGAAGCTTTCTTT.

The chain couples TRBV6-2 or TRBV6-3 to TRBJ2-1, with 14 bases that match TRBD2. Germline CDR1 is MNHEY and CDR2 is SVGEGT. The length of the CDR3 is 18 residues. The J segment lost 6 bases and the V segment lost 4 bases, leaving 11 bases of the junction unmatched. The CDR3 DNA reads as TGTGCCAGCAGTTCCTTATCCCCGGGACTAGCGGGGGTCAATGAGCAGTTCTTC. It is translated as CASSSLSPGLAGVNEQFF.

In its sample, this clonotype was seen many times. This rearrangement joins TRBV12-3 or TRBV12-4 to TRBJ1-2, with D perhaps TRBD1 (5 bases). The length of the CDR3 is 15 residues. V shed 7 bases and J shed 3 bases, with 18 bases lying between them. The CDR3 nucleotides are TGTGCCAGCACCATCGGACAACTTGAGGACTATGGCTACACCTTC. This gives the protein CASTIGQLEDYGYTF.

This clonotype came up a few times. The chain joins TRBV5-4 to TRBJ2-5; D remains ambiguous. The ends were cut back, 0 bases at V and 5 bases at J, with 11 bases in the middle. There are 14 residues in the CDR3. Germline V CDR1 and CDR2: SGHNT, YYREEE (reference sequence). The CDR3, as DNA: TGTGCCAGCAGCTTGGGGGGTATGAGTGAGACCCAGTACTTC. It translates to CASSLGGMSETQYF. The full variable domain, completed using reference TRBV5-4 and TRBJ2-5, is ETGVTQSPTHLIKTRGQQVTLRCSSQSGHNTVSWYQQALGQGPQFIFQYYREEENGRGNFPPRFSGLQFPNYSSELNVNALELDDSALYLCASSLGGMSETQYFGPGTRLLVL.

In this sample, this clonotype turned up a few times. The V call is TRBV10-3, the J call TRBJ1-5; D uncertain. Germline lookup yields CDR1 ENHRY and CDR2 SYGVKD. The CDR3 is 14 residues long. V dropped 3 bases and J dropped 5 bases, with 11 bases sitting between them. CDR3 sequence (DNA): TGTGCCATCAGTGACGGCGGGAGGGATCAGCCCCAGCATTTT. This codes for CAISDGGRDQPQHF.

This clonotype was counted at least ten times. V is TRBV7-6 and J is TRBJ1-1; 12 positions agree with TRBD1. The junction had 5 bases not matched to a gene; V was cut back by 3 bases and J by 6 bases. The CDR3 loop spans 15 amino acids. The germline V gene has CDR1 SGHVS and CDR2 FNYEAQ. CDR3 amino acids: CASSLTGTGGAEAFF. For the CDR3, the DNA is TGTGCCAGCAGCTTGACCGGGACAGGGGGCGCTGAAGCTTTCTTT.

The chain carries TRBV2 and TRBJ2-1; 13 nucleotides line up with TRBD2. There are 16 residues in the CDR3. After removal of 5 bases from V and 9 bases from J, the junction contained 10 bases not matched to a gene. CDR1 and CDR2 from the germline V gene are SNHLY and FYNNEI. CDR3 in DNA: TGTGCCAGCAGTACTAGGACTAGCGGGAGTGAGGGTGAGCAGTTCTTC. Translated, it gives CASSTRTSGSEGEQFF.

The chain couples TRBV9 to TRBJ2-1; TRBD2 aligns across 9 bases. The trim removed 0 bases at V and 10 bases at J, leaving 11 bases unmatched. In germline, CDR1 is SGDLS, CDR2 YYNGEE. The CDR3 has 16 amino acids. The CDR3 protein is CASSVVPTSGAGEQFF. In nucleotides, the CDR3 is TGTGCCAGCAGCGTAGTTCCGACTAGCGGTGCAGGAGAGCAGTTCTTC.

This clonotype was counted only a few times. The chain couples TRBV7-3 to TRBJ2-5; unclear D gene. Per germline, CDR1 SGHTA and CDR2 FQGTGA. The V end was cut by 2 bases, the J end by 5 bases, with 12 bases between. CDR3 size: 14 residues. DNA of the CDR3: TGTGCCAGCAGCTTAGGTTGGGGTCGCGAGACCCAGTACTTC. It is translated as CASSLGWGRETQYF. Supplemented by reference TRBV7-3 and TRBJ2-5, the full variable domain reads GAGVSQTPSNKVTEKGKYVELRCDPISGHTALYWYRQSLGQGPEFLIYFQGTGAADDSGLPNDRFFAVRPEGSVSTLKIQRTERGDSAVYLCASSLGWGRETQYFGPGTRLLVL.

The table lists this clonotype with many counts. The gene calls are TRBV6-2 or TRBV6-3 and TRBJ2-7, with 7 bases lining up with TRBD1. The V segment lost 6 bases and the J segment 6 bases; nucleotides outside the gene matches: 5. CDR3 length: 12 amino acids. Germline V gene data show CDR1 as MNHEY and CDR2 as SVGEGT. The CDR3 sequence: CASSRTGAEQYV. DNA of the CDR3: TGTGCCAGCAGCCGAACAGGGGCCGAGCAGTACGTC.

This clonotype was detected only a few times. This sequence joins TRBV6-2 or TRBV6-3 and TRBJ2-7, with a weak D call TRBD1 (5 bases). The germline gives CDR1 MNHEY, CDR2 SVGEGT. This CDR3 region has 14 residues. Trimming removed 2 bases from V and 7 bases from J, with 15 bases in between. For the CDR3, the DNA is TGTGCCAGCAGTTACGGAGACAAATCAGGGGAGCAGTACGTC. It codes for CASSYGDKSGEQYV.

This clonotype showed up many times. This chain uses TRBV7-8 with TRBJ2-3; TRBD2 agrees at 7 bases. Germline V gene lookup returns CDR1 SGHVS and CDR2 FQNEAQ. This CDR3 contains 14 residues. With V trimmed by 4 bases and J by 6 bases, 7 bases remained unmatched. The chain's CDR3 is CASSSRPGGDTQYF. The CDR3 coding sequence is TGTGCCAGCAGCTCCCGCCCCGGGGGGGATACGCAGTATTTT.

This clonotype appeared many times. The chain combines TRBV12-3 or TRBV12-4 with TRBJ2-4; 7 positions agree with TRBD2. The CDR3 has 16 amino acids. The V gene end was trimmed by 1 base and the J gene end by 8 bases; junction bases not matched to a gene: 11. CDR3 protein: CASSLEPAGFDYIQYF. The CDR3 region has the DNA TGTGCCAGCAGTTTAGAACCAGCGGGATTTGATTACATTCAGTACTTC.

This clonotype was seen only a few times. The chain recombines TRBV2 with TRBJ1-2, with a tentative D call TRBD1 (6 bases). This CDR3 comprises 12 residues. Trimming stripped 1 base from V and 7 bases from J, with 7 bases between. Looked up from germline, CDR1 is SNHLY and CDR2 is FYNNEI. The CDR3 DNA is TGTGCCAGCAGTGAAGACAGGGCTGGCTACACCTTC. This codes for CASSEDRAGYTF.

This clonotype was counted a few times. The V gene is TRBV28, the J gene TRBJ2-3, with D perhaps assigned TRBD1 or TRBD2 (6 bases each). Trimming took off 5 bases at V and 5 bases at J, with 17 bases between the two ends. The CDR3 is 15 residues long. In germline, CDR1 is MDHEN, CDR2 SYDVKM. The CDR3 reads CASSGASGAEDTQYF. CDR3 nucleotide sequence: TGTGCCAGCAGTGGGGCGTCGGGGGCCGAAGATACGCAGTATTTT.

The rearrangement uses TRBV2 and TRBJ1-1; D may be TRBD1 (6 bases). Looked up from germline, CDR1 is SNHLY and CDR2 is FYNNEI. The V end was cut by 11 bases, the J end by 3 bases, with 16 bases between. There are 13 residues in the CDR3. The CDR3 region is CAGGDRRYTEAFF. The CDR3 bases are TGTGCCGGGGGTGACAGGCGGTACACTGAAGCTTTCTTT.

The chain recombines TRBV5-8 with TRBJ1-5, with 7 bases aligning to TRBD1. Losses at the gene ends were 4 bases for V and 3 bases for J; bases not matched to a gene: 7. The CDR3 sequence is 15 residues long. Germline CDR1 and CDR2: SGHTS and YDEGEE. The CDR3 nucleotides read TGTGCCAGCAGCGATCCGGGACAGTCCAATCAGCCCCAGCATTTT. Translated: CASSDPGQSNQPQHF. Using reference TRBV5-8 and TRBJ1-5 for the parts outside the CDR3, the full variable domain is EAGVTQSPTHLIKTRGQQATLRCSPISGHTSVYWYQQALGLGLQFLLWYDEGEERNRGNFPPRFSGRQFPNYSSELNVNALELEDSALYLCASSDPGQSNQPQHFGDGTRLSIL.

The chain links TRBV14 to TRBJ1-1; D gene uncertain. The CDR3 spans 13 residues. Trimming took off 4 bases at V and 10 bases at J, with 16 bases between the two ends. In germline, CDR1 is SGHDN, CDR2 FVKESK. CDR3: CASSRWEDRGAFF. CDR3 sequence (DNA): TGTGCCAGCAGCCGGTGGGAGGACCGGGGAGCTTTCTTT.

The genes are TRBV29-1 and TRBJ2-7, with 11 positions matching TRBD2. The CDR3 spans 16 residues. Germline V lookup: CDR1 SQVTM, CDR2 ANQGSEA. The junction had 12 bases not matched to a gene; V was cut back by 6 bases and J by 2 bases. CDR3 sequence: CSVLRGETSGTYEQYF. In DNA form, the CDR3 reads TGCAGCGTCCTCAGAGGTGAGACTAGCGGGACCTACGAGCAGTACTTC.

This sequence joins TRBV20-1 and TRBJ2-7; D uncertain. V dropped 2 bases and J dropped 4 bases, with 9 bases sitting between them. CDR1 DFQATT and CDR2 SNEGSKA come from the germline V gene (reference sequence). This CDR3 is 12 amino acids long. CDR3 nucleotides: TGCAGTGCTAGATGGGCTACGTACGAGCAGTACTTC. Its protein product is CSARWATYEQYF.

This clonotype has a handful of counts. This rearrangement joins TRBV14 to TRBJ2-2; the D gene is possibly TRBD2 (6 bases). CDR1 and CDR2 from the germline V gene are SGHDN and FVKESK. The CDR3 totals 19 residues. Trimming took 0 bases from V and 1 from J, leaving 18 bases between them. The CDR3, as DNA: TGTGCCAGCAGCCAAGAGCGGGGTCCGGGGACGTTGAACACCGGGGAGCTGTTTTTT. It translates to CASSQERGPGTLNTGELFF.

Only one count was recorded for this clonotype. The chain is built from TRBV6-1 and TRBJ2-7; TRBD2 agrees at 8 bases. V lost 7 bases, J lost 5 bases, and 13 bases stayed unmatched. Germline V gene lookup returns CDR1 MNHNS and CDR2 SASEGT. The CDR3 has 15 residues. In DNA form, the CDR3 reads TGTGCCAGCAAATACTACGAGCGGGAGCTTCACGAGCAGTACTTC. Its translation: CASKYYERELHEQYF.

Many counts were recorded for this clonotype. The rearrangement joins TRBV6-1 to TRBJ2-3; D remains ambiguous. Germline values: CDR1 MNHNS, CDR2 SASEGT. Trimming cost V 5 bases and J 1 base, with 7 bases left between them. This CDR3 is built from 13 residues. The DNA of the CDR3 is TGTGCCAGCAGTTCCCGGGGCACAGATACGCAGTATTTT. It yields the protein CASSSRGTDTQYF.

The sample holds many counts of this clonotype. The J gene is TRBJ2-1, the V gene TRBV2; TRBD2 is a possible D gene (5 bases). CDR1 is SNHLY and CDR2 is FYNNEI in the germline V gene. The CDR3 is 18 residues long. V was pared by 1 base and J by 6 bases, with 22 bases between. CDR3 sequence: CASSEVQLVTAYLNEQFF. The CDR3, as DNA: TGTGCCAGCAGTGAAGTCCAACTAGTGACGGCCTACCTCAATGAGCAGTTCTTC.